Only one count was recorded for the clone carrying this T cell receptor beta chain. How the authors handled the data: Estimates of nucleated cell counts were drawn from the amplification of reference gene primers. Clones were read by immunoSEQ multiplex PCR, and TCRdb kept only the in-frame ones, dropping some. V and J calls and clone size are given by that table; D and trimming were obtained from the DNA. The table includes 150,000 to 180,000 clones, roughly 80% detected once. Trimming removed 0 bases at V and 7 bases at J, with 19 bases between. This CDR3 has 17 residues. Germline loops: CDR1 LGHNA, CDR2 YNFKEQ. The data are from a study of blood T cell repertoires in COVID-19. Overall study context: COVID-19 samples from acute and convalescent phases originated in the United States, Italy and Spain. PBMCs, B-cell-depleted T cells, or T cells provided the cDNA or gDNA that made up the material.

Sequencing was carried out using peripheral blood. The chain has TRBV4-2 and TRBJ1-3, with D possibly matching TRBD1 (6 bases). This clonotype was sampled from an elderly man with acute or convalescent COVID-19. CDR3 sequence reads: CASSQDGAQGLGNTIYF. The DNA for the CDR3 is TGTGCCAGCAGCCAAGATGGGGCGCAGGGGTTGGGGAACACCATATATTTT.